This T cell receptor (beta chain) was identified in a study of shared clonotypes between healthy human individuals (dated by TCRdb to 2020 to 2021). Background on the whole study: A few men and two women, aged 18 to 49 years, made up the cohort. For each donor, CD4 naive and CD4 memory were each run on three plates, CD8 naive on two plates, and CD8 memory on one plate. Blood TCR repertoires of five healthy adults were deeply sequenced to estimate repertoire size and the extent of clonotype sharing between individuals. Each donor's leukapheresis produced roughly between roughly 0.9 and 8.9 billion PBMCs. Libraries were prepared and TCR repertoires were sequenced by different laboratories using diverse techniques, in order to increase sequencing depth and limit assay-specific biases. The investigation overall reported the following: Based on pairwise subsampling, the degree of clonotype sharing among donors was expected to be affected by sequencing depth. Sharing across a handful of donors was observed for 5% to 6.5% of naive CD4, over 3% of naive CD8, 2% to 2.5% of memory CD4, and roughly 0.4% of memory CD8 clonotypes. Sampling was restricted to blood, and TCR repertoires in tissue are likely to differ from TCR repertoires in blood. The small number of donors limited the genetic and exposure-history diversity represented. Larger estimated clonotype richness was generally found for naive subsets than for memory subsets. Even with the large sequencing depth, rarefaction of the sorted-subset datasets indicated that sequencing was incomplete. Compared with non-shared clonotypes, the clonotypes found in all four sorted-subset donors had higher generation probabilities.

The CDR3 spans 13 residues, from the cysteine through the phenylalanine. The CDR3 DNA has 39 bases and is translated from base 1. From a lookup of the germline V gene, CDR1 and CDR2 are SGHRS and YFSETQ. At the junction V is shortened by 0 bases and J by 9 bases, with 12 bases in between. About this clone itself: It has no known antigen specificity. No much larger clone is present one base from it, and per-base qualities are unavailable.

The donors were healthy, HIV-negative adults with no recently reported acute infections or vaccinations. Every donor was a Caucasian adult living in Nashville, Tennessee, USA. CD8 memory samples were composed of magnetically selected CD45RO+ cells combined with CCR7-negative CD45RA+ effector memory (TemRA) cells. Blood was collected by leukapheresis, and PBMCs were isolated by Ficoll-Histopaque density gradient centrifugation and then cryopreserved in liquid nitrogen vapor phase. Purity and quantity of every magnetically sorted T cell population were checked by analytical flow cytometry. Each sorted fraction had its genomic DNA isolated and then quantified by UV absorbance on a Nanodrop 2000c. TCR CDR3 regions were amplified from genomic DNA by multiplex PCR using the deep immunoSEQ assay. Genomic DNA extracted from each cell subset was distributed evenly over all wells of several immunoSEQ 96-well plates, and each plate served as one replicate. For sorted subsets, each replicate PCR was loaded with approximately 0.2 ug genomic DNA, equivalent to 25,000 to 35,000 T cell genomes. The purified libraries were quantified using a Qubit 3.0 fluorometer, sized with a Bioanalyzer 2100, and then quantified again using the KAPA Library Quantification kit. A separate single-read 150-cycle Illumina NextSeq 550 flow cell was used to sequence each immunoSEQ 96-well plate. On the authors' methods: The immunoSEQ output contained only junctional sequences without quality scores, so filtering could not match that applied to full-length reads. Sequences were annotated with PyIR, a Python wrapper for IgBLAST v1.9, using IMGT germline references to assign V/J genes and CDR3. Any read was removed if the V/J assignment was weak (E-value above 1e-6), the CDR3 was missing, or the read contained stop codons, out-of-frame junctions, or ambiguous translated residues. V3J clonotypes were defined by identical inferred V gene, J gene, and CDR3 amino acid sequence. Percentage overlap between repertoires was calculated by dividing the number of shared unique clonotypes by the size of the smaller repertoire. Richness of each repertoire was evaluated using RTK rarefaction, the Chao1 estimator, and Recon v2.1 estimates of unobserved clonotypes. Generation probabilities were computed with OLGA for all TCRbeta clonotypes obtained by the gDNA method from four donors. In TCRdb, the immuneACCESS table is reduced to in-frame sequences with V and J assigned. These tables do not hold every clone; where another copy was compared, an unresolved V gene accounts for under half, and the others remain unexplained. From that table come the V and J calls and clone size; the DNA was used to work out D and trimming. This sample lists roughly 410,000 clones; around 96% were detected once. Approximately 0.32% of the sample is taken by the ten largest.

What was sequenced was memory CD8+ T cells sorted from blood. The label giving this sample's cell subset or site can be read as: CD45RO+ cells pooled with CCR7-negative TemRA cells. The sequence was collected from a young man in good health. The chain is encoded by TRBV5-1 joined to TRBJ1-2, with the D gene call left open. The DNA sequence is TGCGCCAGCAGCTTGGTCGGCGACCTTAGCTACACCTTC. Its product reads: CASSLVGDLSYTF.